This T cell receptor beta chain was profiled in a study of T cells in localized non-small cell lung cancer. The method was immunoSEQ multiplex PCR; TCRdb's version includes in-frame clones alone and lacks a portion of them. The sample comprises around 79,000 clones, around three quarters of which are singletons, and 15% to 20% rests with the top ten. Per germline, CDR1 LNHDA and CDR2 SQIVND (reference sequence). This CDR3 has 14 amino acids. Trimming removed 8 bases at V and 0 bases at J, with 11 bases between. The chain joins TRBV19 to TRBJ2-4; no reliable D call. The source of this sequence is a man between 40 and 69 years old with stage II squamous cell lung carcinoma. The starting material was PBMCs, obtained before any cancer treatment. The CDR3 coding sequence is TGTGCCAGTCTCTCCCCCTTAGCCAAAAACATTCAGTACTTC. It specifies CASLSPLAKNIQYF.